Listed below are T cell receptor beta chains from one sample, sequenced in a study of blood T cell repertoires in COVID-19. TCRdb's table, derived via immunoSEQ multiplex PCR, lists solely in-frame clones and lacks some. The sample lists some 400,000 clones, approximately 87% seen once, with more than 9% in the top ten. The source material was peripheral blood. All receptors come from a woman aged 25 to 39 with COVID-19, enrolled during active disease. Each CDR3 is given with its conserved first and last residue. The order of the fields is J gene, V gene, CDR3 protein.

J: TRBJ2-7
V: TRBV7-8
CDR3: CASSPQRGPYEQYF

J: TRBJ2-5
V: TRBV9
CDR3: CASSVRDLAGGYETQYF

J: TRBJ2-7
V: TRBV3-1/TRBV3-2
CDR3: CASSQEASGPYEQYF

J: TRBJ2-3
V: TRBV7-2
CDR3: CASSLIGGLDTQYF

J: TRBJ2-1
V: TRBV18
CDR3: CASSPVARDTPGLAILSSYNEQFF

J: TRBJ2-1
V: TRBV2
CDR3: CASKERGLTYNEQFF

J: TRBJ2-5
V: TRBV11-2
CDR3: CASSLVGQGVSETQYF

J: TRBJ1-5
V: TRBV27
CDR3: CASSTRGTVNQPQHF

J: TRBJ2-7
V: TRBV28
CDR3: CATLTAAEQYF

J: TRBJ1-2
V: TRBV12-3/TRBV12-4
CDR3: CASSPSFYGYTF

J: TRBJ2-3
V: TRBV7-6
CDR3: CASSRDRDGIDTQYF

J: TRBJ2-2
V: TRBV9
CDR3: CASSASSGRLTGELFF

J: TRBJ1-1
V: TRBV11-2
CDR3: CASSPIRTGRTEAFF

J: TRBJ2-2
V: TRBV19
CDR3: CATSRGQNTGELFF

J: TRBJ2-7
V: TRBV27
CDR3: CASSPAGFSYEQYF

J: TRBJ1-1
V: TRBV5-4
CDR3: CASSSPPHGETEAFF

J: TRBJ2-4
V: TRBV4-2
CDR3: CASSQEVAGLAKNIQYF

J: TRBJ2-7
V: TRBV19
CDR3: CASSGRPLGDYEQYF

J: TRBJ2-3
V: TRBV24-1
CDR3: CATSDETGQGAKDTQYF

J: TRBJ1-4
V: TRBV9
CDR3: CASSVDELATNEKLFF

J: TRBJ1-2
V: TRBV6-5
CDR3: CASSSGQAGRVDGYTF

J: TRBJ1-2
V: TRBV30
CDR3: CAWSVGSSGGYTF

J: TRBJ1-5
V: TRBV16
CDR3: CASSQSGMGNQPQHF

J: TRBJ2-3
V: TRBV27
CDR3: CASSLSGIGMADTQYF

J: TRBJ1-2
V: TRBV9
CDR3: CASSVVGTGRYGYTF

J: TRBJ1-6
V: TRBV9
CDR3: CASSVAGQGNSPLHF

J: TRBJ1-1
V: TRBV6-6
CDR3: CASSTQGFDTEAFF

J: TRBJ1-6
V: TRBV11-3
CDR3: CASSFGGGSNSPLHF

J: TRBJ2-7
V: TRBV2
CDR3: CASSDGGYEQYF

J: TRBJ2-3
V: TRBV23-1
CDR3: CANPGGPFTTDTQYF

J: TRBJ1-1
V: TRBV6-5
CDR3: CASSPVVQGAPEAFF

J: TRBJ2-7
V: TRBV21-1
CDR3: CASSKGGRGTPYEQYF

J: TRBJ1-5
V: TRBV18
CDR3: CASSPGGGQPQHF

J: TRBJ2-2
V: TRBV5-4
CDR3: CASSPAVGGGSTGELFF

J: TRBJ2-7
V: TRBV29-1
CDR3: CSVEGTGGREQYF

J: TRBJ2-4
V: TRBV9
CDR3: CASSPKREGLAKNIQYF

J: TRBJ2-7
V: TRBV2
CDR3: CASSALAGASSYEQYF

J: TRBJ2-1
V: TRBV5-1
CDR3: CASSYRDRGDEQFF

J: TRBJ1-6
V: TRBV7-3
CDR3: CASSPVGGARSPLHF

J: TRBJ2-1
V: TRBV4-1
CDR3: CASTYDGSGNEQFF

J: TRBJ1-5
V: TRBV9
CDR3: CASSDGGVDQPQHF

J: TRBJ2-2
V: TRBV4-1
CDR3: CASSHDTSRNTGELFF

J: TRBJ2-1
V: TRBV19
CDR3: CASSSSHNEQFF

J: TRBJ2-1
V: TRBV11-3
CDR3: CASSLTGEPYNEQFF